This T cell receptor beta chain emerged from a study of blood T cells in healthy people across ages. For this clonotype: Its antigen is unidentified.

Sample-barcoded 5' priming and a J-beta primer mix drove a second PCR of 7 to 11 cycles. Per-sample output comprised a minimum of 2.5 million paired-end reads containing CDR3. One entry per CDR3 protein results from TCRdb running MiXCR on the 5' RACE reads. The repertoire holds about 730,000 distinct CDR3 sequences, roughly 44% seen once, with 20% to 25% in the top ten. The CDR3 is 13 residues long. Germline CDR1 is DFQATT and CDR2 is SNEGSKA (reference sequence). Trimming removed 5 bases from V and 7 bases from J, with 17 bases in between. Study-wide points: Across the age range, TCR beta diversity per million T cells fell in a roughly linear way. Unsorted PBMCs blocked a conclusive comparison of naive and antigen-experienced cells. Versus aged donors, long-lived donors had higher diversity and more naive CD4+ cells.

The specimen was blood. The gene calls are TRBV20-1 and TRBJ1-2, with D tentatively TRBD1 (5 bases). This TCR was sampled from a woman in her fifties or sixties in good health. CDR3 loop: CSAGDRASRGYTF. For the CDR3, the DNA is TGCAGTGCTGGGGACCGGGCGTCGCGTGGCTACACCTTC.